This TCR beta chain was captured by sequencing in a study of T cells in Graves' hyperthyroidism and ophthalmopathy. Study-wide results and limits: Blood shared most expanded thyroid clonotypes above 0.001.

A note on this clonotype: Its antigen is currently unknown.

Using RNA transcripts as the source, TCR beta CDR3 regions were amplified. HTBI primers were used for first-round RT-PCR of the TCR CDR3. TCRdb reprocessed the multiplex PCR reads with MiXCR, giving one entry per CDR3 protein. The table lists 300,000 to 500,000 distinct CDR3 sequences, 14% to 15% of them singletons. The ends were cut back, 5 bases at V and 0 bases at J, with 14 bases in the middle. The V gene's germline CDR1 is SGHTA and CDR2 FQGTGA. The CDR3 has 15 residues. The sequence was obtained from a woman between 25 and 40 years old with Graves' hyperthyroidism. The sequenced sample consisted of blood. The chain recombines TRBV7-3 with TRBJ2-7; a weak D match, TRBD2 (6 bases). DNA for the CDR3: TGTGCCAGCAGCCAGCTAGCGCTAAGCTCCTACGAGCAGTACTTC. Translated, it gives CASSQLALSSYEQYF.